The next 27 T cell receptor beta chains were all read from a single sample in a study of cytomegalovirus exposure and HLA in healthy donors listed by TCRdb under 2017. Library construction relied on the immunoSEQ multiplex PCR assay. For the multiplex PCR, a mixture combining 60 forward primers for TCR Vbeta segments and 13 reverse primers for TCR Jbeta segments was used. The source is immuneACCESS, and TCRdb retained only in-frame sequences with V and J called. Part of the clones is not carried over; for the studies checked, unresolved V genes explain less than half of this, and the remainder is unexplained. Across this sample there are 200,000 or so clones, with 84% seen only once. Clones ranked in the top ten supply about 0.26% of the sample. Sequencing used PBMCs. The receptors were sampled from a boy aged 5-17 years in good health and CMV-seronegative.

A single count supports this clone. V usage is TRBV29-1 and J usage is TRBJ1-1; TRBD1 is a possible D gene (6 bases). From germline, CDR1 is SQVTM and CDR2 ANQGSEA. CDR3 length: 13 residues. V was clipped by 7 bases and J by 4 bases, with 16 bases between them. The CDR3 region has the DNA TGCAGCGCCCGCGGTGGGGGCAGCACTGAAGCTTTCTTT. It is translated as CSARGGGSTEAFF.

The rearrangement links TRBV15 to TRBJ1-2, with D unclear. The CDR3 is 16 amino acids. Trimming shortened V by 1 base and J by 0 bases, and 12 bases separated the two germline ends. Germline loops: CDR1 LNHNV, CDR2 YYDKDF (reference sequence). The CDR3 protein is CATSRVSTGANYGYTF. For the CDR3, the DNA is TGTGCCACCAGCAGAGTGTCAACCGGGGCTAACTATGGCTACACCTTC.

The chain combines TRBV6-5 with TRBJ2-7; maybe TRBD2 (6 bases). The CDR3 is 15 residues long. Per the germline V gene, CDR1 is MNHEY and CDR2 is SVGAGI. Trimming shortened V by 0 bases and J by 2 bases, and 11 bases separated the two germline ends. CDR3 protein: CASSYSPPGAYEQYF. In DNA, the CDR3 is TGTGCCAGCAGTTACTCACCACCGGGAGCCTACGAGCAGTACTTC.

The V call is TRBV4-2, the J call TRBJ2-7, with D tentatively TRBD2 (5 bases). The CDR3 is 15 amino acids. V lost 0 bases and J 2 bases, leaving 11 bases between the germline ends. The germline gives CDR1 LGHNA, CDR2 YNFKEQ. The CDR3 protein is CASSQDEGITYEQYF. DNA of the CDR3: TGTGCCAGCAGCCAAGATGAGGGTATTACCTACGAGCAGTACTTC.

This clone was observed a few times. The V call is TRBV5-1, the J call TRBJ1-3; tentative D call: TRBD1 (6 bases). This CDR3 has 14 amino acids. V was cut by 0 bases and J by 5 bases, with 9 bases left in between. Per the germline V gene, CDR1 is SGHRS and CDR2 is YFSETQ. This CDR3 reads CASSLEGTRNTIYF. In nucleotides, the CDR3 is TGCGCCAGCAGCTTGGAAGGGACACGAAACACCATATATTTT.

The rearrangement joins TRBV9 to TRBJ2-3; TRBD1 aligns across 7 bases. Germline V CDR1 and CDR2: SGDLS, YYNGEE. Trimming took 0 bases from V and 2 from J; bases not matched to a gene: 3. The CDR3 has 15 amino acids. The CDR3 nucleotides read TGTGCCAGCAGCGTAGAGGGGGCAGTCACAGATACGCAGTATTTT. This gives the protein CASSVEGAVTDTQYF.

The gene calls are TRBV15 and TRBJ1-5; 9 nucleotides agree with TRBD1. Trimming at V came to 8 bases and at J to 1 base, leaving 3 bases not matched to a gene. CDR3 length: 14 amino acids. Germline values: CDR1 LNHNV, CDR2 YYDKDF (reference sequence). CDR3 in DNA: TGTGCCACCTCTACAGGGGGCAGCAATCAGCCCCAGCATTTT. Translating gives CATSTGGSNQPQHF.

The chain recombines TRBV5-8 with TRBJ1-2, with a weak D call TRBD1 (5 bases). The length of the CDR3 is 14 residues. The V end lost 0 bases, the J end lost 2 bases, and 8 bases lay between the germline ends. Germline V CDR1 and CDR2: SGHTS, YDEGEE. The CDR3 bases are TGTGCCAGCAGCTTGGCCGGGGGAAACTATGGCTACACCTTC. Amino acid sequence: CASSLAGGNYGYTF.

V is TRBV5-1 and J is TRBJ1-1, with 7 bases fitting TRBD1. The CDR3 covers 12 residues. Germline CDR1 reads SGHRS; CDR2 reads YFSETQ. V was clipped by 7 bases and J by 1 base; unmatched bases: 1. CDR3: CASAGGNTEAFF. The CDR3 bases are TGCGCCAGCGCAGGGGGGAACACTGAAGCTTTCTTT.

This chain links TRBV7-9 with TRBJ2-5; 9 nucleotides align to TRBD1. The V gene end was trimmed by 1 base and the J gene end by 14 bases; junction bases not matched to a gene: 5. From germline, CDR1 is SEHNR and CDR2 FQNEAQ (reference sequence). The CDR3 runs to 12 residues. CDR3 coding DNA: TGTGCCAGCAGCTTAGGGGGACAGGGTGTCTACTTC. As protein: CASSLGGQGVYF.

The chain carries TRBV19 and TRBJ2-5; D possibly corresponds to TRBD2 (7 bases). CDR1 and CDR2 (germline): LNHDA, SQIVND (reference sequence). Trimming left V 6 bases short and J 6 bases short, with 14 bases between. The CDR3 has 13 amino acids. The chain's CDR3 is CASSAGDIQTQYF. CDR3 DNA sequence: TGTGCCAGTAGCGCGGGGGACATACAGACCCAGTACTTC.

This chain connects TRBV25-1 to TRBJ1-2; no clear D gene. V shed 9 bases and J shed 2 bases, with 13 bases lying between them. The length of the CDR3 is 13 residues. Germline lookup yields CDR1 MGHDK and CDR2 SYGVNS. CDR3 residues: CASSPGSNYGYTF. CDR3 nucleotides: TGTGCCAGTTCACCGGGATCCAACTATGGCTACACCTTC.

The chain uses TRBV28 and TRBJ1-2; D not resolved. V was clipped by 6 bases and J by 0 bases, with 11 bases between them. The CDR3 length is 14 residues. Germline V CDR1 and CDR2: MDHEN, SYDVKM. The CDR3: CASRVPGTNYGYTF. CDR3 DNA: TGTGCCAGCAGAGTTCCGGGAACTAACTATGGCTACACCTTC.

In this sample, this clone turned up a few times. V usage is TRBV9 and J usage is TRBJ2-5, with TRBD2 identical over 11 bases. Germline loops: CDR1 SGDLS, CDR2 YYNGEE. Germline trimming cut 3 bases from V and 4 bases from J; bases unmatched to any gene: 5. The CDR3 spans 15 residues. The CDR3 DNA reads TGTGCCAGCAGCGCCGTAGCGGGGGGGTTAGAGACCCAGTACTTC. Translated, it gives CASSAVAGGLETQYF.

The V and J genes are TRBV5-4 and TRBJ1-2, with no clear D. Germline V CDR1 and CDR2: SGHNT, YYREEE (reference sequence). The CDR3 loop spans 14 amino acids. V lost 0 bases, J lost 0 bases, and 6 bases lay in between. Here the CDR3 DNA reads TGTGCCAGCAGCTTGGACCGAGCTAACTATGGCTACACCTTC. This gives the protein CASSLDRANYGYTF.

This clone was seen more than once but under ten times. The chain has TRBV4-3 and TRBJ2-3, with 8 bases identical to TRBD1. V gave up 4 bases and J gave up 3 bases; unmatched junction bases: 6. This CDR3 is built from 15 residues. Germline V gene data show CDR1 as LGHNA and CDR2 as YSLEER. The CDR3 DNA reads TGCGCCAGCAGCCGCGGACAGGGATGGACAGATACGCAGTATTTT. Amino acids: CASSRGQGWTDTQYF.

This clone is a singleton in its sample. The CDR3 reads CASSLGPTGHGYTF. As DNA, the CDR3 is TGTGCCAGCAGCTTAGGCCCTACAGGGCATGGCTACACCTTC. The rearrangement joins TRBV7-6 to TRBJ1-2; tentatively, D is TRBD1 (6 bases). The V end was cut by 1 base, the J end by 6 bases, with 12 bases between. Germline V gene sequence: CDR1 SGHVS, CDR2 FNYEAQ. The CDR3 contains 14 residues. Full variable domain (rest looked up from reference TRBV7-6 and TRBJ1-2): GAGVSQSPRYKVTKRGQDVALRCDPISGHVSLYWYRQALGQGPEFLTYFNYEAQQDKSGLPNDRFSAERPEGSISTLTIQRTEQRDSAMYRCASSLGPTGHGYTFGSGTRLTVV.

CDR3 coding DNA: TGCGCCAGCACCTCCAGCGGGAGGGGTACCGGGGAGCTGTTTTTT. Encoded protein: CASTSSGRGTGELFF. V and J are TRBV5-1 and TRBJ2-2; 10 bases match TRBD2. The junction had 7 bases not matched to a gene; V was cut back by 6 bases and J by 5 bases. The CDR3 runs 15 residues. Per the germline V gene, CDR1 is SGHRS and CDR2 is YFSETQ. The variable domain in full, with the rest retrieved from reference TRBV5-1 and TRBJ2-2, is KAGVTQTPRYLIKTRGQQVTLSCSPISGHRSVSWYQQTPGQGLQFLFEYFSETQRNKGNFPGRFSGRQFSNSRSEMNVSTLELGDSALYLCASTSSGRGTGELFFGEGSRLTVL.

The chain couples TRBV5-3 to TRBJ1-2; D perhaps matches TRBD1 (6 bases). TRBV5-3 is an ORF, and what it does is uncertain. The CDR3 totals 14 residues. With 4 bases removed from V and 3 bases from J, the gap between germline ends came to 13 bases. CDR3 sequence reads: CARSPHRDDYGYTF. CDR3 nucleotides: TGTGCCAGAAGCCCGCACAGGGATGACTATGGCTACACCTTC.

V usage is TRBV5-1 and J usage is TRBJ1-6; 11 bases line up with TRBD1. V lost 4 bases to trimming and J lost 6 bases; unmatched junction nucleotides: 6. The CDR3 loop spans 16 amino acids. CDR1 is SGHRS and CDR2 is YFSETQ in the germline V gene. The CDR3, as DNA: TGCGCCAGCAGCACTGGGACAGGGGGATCTAATTCACCCCTCCACTTT. Translated, it gives CASSTGTGGSNSPLHF.

The chain combines TRBV19 with TRBJ2-1; 11 nucleotides agree with TRBD2. Germline-derived CDR1 and CDR2 are LNHDA and SQIVND (reference sequence). This CDR3 spans 15 amino acids. Losses at the gene ends were 5 bases for V and 7 bases for J; bases not matched to a gene: 7. CDR3 amino acids: CASSVGLAGPNEQFF. The DNA of the CDR3 is TGTGCCAGTAGTGTTGGACTAGCGGGTCCTAATGAGCAGTTCTTC.

The chain recombines TRBV7-8 with TRBJ1-2; 7 nucleotides agree with TRBD1. The CDR3 contains 13 residues. The V gene's germline CDR1 is SGHVS and CDR2 FQNEAQ. With 5 bases clipped from V and 0 bases from J, the junction kept 0 bases outside the gene matches. The CDR3 DNA is TGTGCCAGCAGCACAGGGGCTAACTATGGCTACACCTTC. Encoded protein: CASSTGANYGYTF.

V gene TRBV9 combines with J gene TRBJ2-1, with D possibly TRBD1 on 6 matching bases. The CDR3 runs to 14 residues. The V end was cut by 3 bases, the J end by 1 base, with 8 bases between. CDR1 is SGDLS, CDR2 YYNGEE, per germline. CDR3 sequence: CASSGTGSYNEQFF. The CDR3 nucleotides are TGTGCCAGCAGCGGCACAGGGTCCTACAATGAGCAGTTCTTC.

The chain recombines TRBV14 with TRBJ2-7; 9 bases align to TRBD2. From germline, CDR1 is SGHDN and CDR2 FVKESK. This CDR3 spans 14 amino acids. J lost 4 bases, V lost 4 bases, and 5 bases had no gene match. The CDR3 DNA follows: TGTGCCAGCAGCCCCGCGGGGGGGTATTACGAGCAGTACTTC. Encoded protein: CASSPAGGYYEQYF.

The V and J genes are TRBV9 and TRBJ1-1; 8 positions agree with TRBD1. V shed 0 bases and J 11 bases; nucleotides not matched to a gene: 9. The length of the CDR3 is 14 residues. Germline assignment: CDR1 SGDLS and CDR2 YYNGEE. CDR3 bases: TGTGCCAGCAGCGTAGCGGGAACAGGGGGTAGCGCTTTCTTT. It codes for CASSVAGTGGSAFF.

The CDR3 loop reads CASGLAWDEQFF. In nucleotides, the CDR3 is TGTGCCAGCGGACTAGCTTGGGATGAGCAGTTCTTC. The V call is TRBV27, the J call TRBJ2-1, with 8 bases aligning to TRBD2. The CDR3 is 12 residues long. Germline lookup yields CDR1 MNHEY and CDR2 SMNVEV (reference sequence). V gave up 8 bases and J gave up 8 bases; unmatched junction bases: 5.

This rearrangement joins TRBV27 to TRBJ2-7; no reliable D call. The germline CDR1 and CDR2 sequences are MNHEY and SMNVEV (reference sequence). V lost 3 bases to trimming and J lost 2 bases, with 8 bases between them. This CDR3 region has 13 residues. The CDR3 DNA reads TGTGCCAGCAGTTTTGCCAGAACCTACGAGCAGTACTTC. It is translated as CASSFARTYEQYF.